The 22 T cell receptor beta chains reported below all come from one sample, sequenced in a study of early T cells in non-severe SARS-CoV-2 infection. One entry per CDR3 protein, called by TCRdb with MiXCR from the 5' RACE reads. This table has 56,000 or so distinct CDR3 sequences, about 11% appearing once. Sequencing used whole blood. Source of these receptors: an adult who was a healthcare worker with PCR-confirmed SARS-CoV-2 infection or an uninfected control (not recorded which).

The rearrangement links TRBV6-2 or TRBV6-3 to TRBJ2-2, with 10 bases aligning to TRBD2. This CDR3 spans 16 amino acids. The J segment lost 7 bases and the V segment lost 5 bases, leaving 10 bases of the junction unmatched. The V gene's germline CDR1 is MNHEY and CDR2 SVGEGT. CDR3 loop: CASSHGLAGVGGELFF. The CDR3 DNA reads as TGTGCCAGCAGTCACGGCCTAGCGGGAGTGGGCGGGGAGCTGTTTTTT.

This clonotype was observed many times. This chain connects TRBV6-5 to TRBJ2-2, with 7 bases identical to TRBD2. This CDR3 has 13 amino acids. Trimming took 8 bases from V and 5 from J; bases not matched to a gene: 5. The germline CDR1 and CDR2 sequences are MNHEY and SVGAGI. In DNA form, the CDR3 reads TGTGCCAGCGGGAGGGCCGATACCGGGGAGCTGTTTTTT. It yields the protein CASGRADTGELFF.

This clonotype was counted at least ten times. The chain carries TRBV7-3 and TRBJ2-1; TRBD2 matches 11 bases. The CDR3 consists of 15 residues. Germline CDR1 SGHTA, CDR2 FQGTGA. V was pared by 4 bases and J by 6 bases, with 5 bases of the junction left unmatched. CDR3 residues: CASSSVAGGFNEQFF. In nucleotides, the CDR3 is TGTGCCAGCAGCTCCGTAGCGGGAGGGTTCAATGAGCAGTTCTTC.

This clonotype was seen ten or more times. This rearrangement joins TRBV27 to TRBJ1-5; D unclear. Germline CDR1 is MNHEY and CDR2 is SMNVEV (reference sequence). The CDR3 length is 13 residues. Trimming removed 6 bases from V and 6 bases from J, with 12 bases in between. The CDR3 region has the DNA TGTGCCAGCAGCCCACCGGGCGGTCAGCCCCAGCATTTT. It codes for CASSPPGGQPQHF.

This clonotype was found many times. This chain joins TRBV4-3 and TRBJ2-3, with D uncertain. The CDR3 loop spans 13 amino acids. V was clipped by 0 bases and J by 6 bases, with 7 bases between them. Germline-derived CDR1 and CDR2 are LGHNA and YSLEER. Written as DNA, the CDR3 is TGCGCCAGCAGCCAAGATTGGGGTGATACGCAGTATTTT. Encoded protein: CASSQDWGDTQYF.

A few counts support this clonotype. V usage is TRBV5-1 and J usage is TRBJ2-1, with D unclear. The CDR3 is made up of 16 amino acids. Deletions cut 0 bases from V and 0 bases from J, with 10 bases between. The V gene's germline CDR1 is SGHRS and CDR2 YFSETQ. CDR3 region: CASSLVVSSSYNEQFF. The CDR3 bases are TGCGCCAGCAGCTTGGTAGTCAGCAGCTCCTACAATGAGCAGTTCTTC.

The chain couples TRBV12-5 to TRBJ1-1; 9 bases map to TRBD1. The CDR3 consists of 16 residues. The germline gives CDR1 LGHNT, CDR2 FRNRAP. Unmatched junction bases numbered 14, after V lost 6 bases and J lost 6 bases. The CDR3 sequence is CASGPSTGGHFAEAFF. CDR3 in DNA: TGTGCTAGTGGCCCCTCGACAGGGGGGCATTTCGCTGAAGCTTTCTTT.

This clonotype has a single count. This sequence may be a read error, since a much larger clone differs from it by one base. The genes are TRBV3-1 and TRBJ2-1; D may be TRBD2 (5 bases). Germline V gene data show CDR1 as LGHDT and CDR2 as YNNKEL (reference sequence). Trimming shortened V by 8 bases and J by 8 bases, and 16 bases separated the two germline ends. The CDR3 runs to 13 residues. The CDR3 spells CASLREPGDEQFF. The CDR3 nucleotides are TGTGCCAGCCTTAGGGAGCCGGGCGATGAGCAGTTCTTC.

In its sample, this clonotype was seen a few times. This chain joins TRBV5-1 and TRBJ2-3, with D perhaps assigned TRBD1 or TRBD2 (5 bases each). Germline V gives CDR1 SGHRS, CDR2 YFSETQ. The CDR3 is 15 residues long. The ends were cut back, 4 bases at V and 7 bases at J, with 19 bases in the middle. As DNA, the CDR3 is TGCGCCAGCAGCCAGGGACCAATAGAAGTTAATACGCAGTATTTT. Its protein product is CASSQGPIEVNTQYF.

This clonotype has a count of ten or more. The chain couples TRBV10-3 to TRBJ1-1, with D possibly being TRBD1 (6 bases). The V end was cut by 1 base, the J end by 6 bases, with 15 bases between. Germline lookup yields CDR1 ENHRY and CDR2 SYGVKD. CDR3 size: 15 residues. The CDR3 sequence is CAISEYRVDWAEAFF. The CDR3 DNA reads TGTGCCATCAGTGAGTACAGGGTCGATTGGGCTGAAGCTTTCTTT.

The genes are TRBV5-6 and TRBJ2-5, with D unclear. The CDR3 totals 15 residues. Germline CDR1 and CDR2: SGHDT and YYEEEE. With 0 bases removed from V and 1 base from J, the gap between germline ends came to 10 bases. In nucleotides, the CDR3 is TGTGCCAGCAGCTTGGCGCCAGCGCCCCAAGAGACCCAGTACTTC. It is translated as CASSLAPAPQETQYF.

This clonotype was detected ten times or more. The gene calls are TRBV5-4 and TRBJ2-3; 7 positions match TRBD2. J was trimmed by 3 bases and V by 0 bases; bases with no gene match: 10. The CDR3 is 17 amino acids. CDR1 and CDR2 (germline): SGHNT, YYREEE (reference sequence). CDR3 coding DNA: TGTGCCAGCAGCTTGGGGGAGGGGCCAATTGGAACAGATACGCAGTATTTT. Protein: CASSLGEGPIGTDTQYF.

This clonotype has more than one count but fewer than ten. The CDR3 sequence is CASSLSRGQRSGELFF. CDR3 sequence (DNA): TGTGCCAGCAGCTTAAGCCGGGGGCAACGTTCCGGGGAGCTGTTTTTT. The chain employs TRBV11-2 and TRBJ2-2, with D tentatively TRBD1 or TRBD2 (6 bases each). The CDR3 has 16 residues. With 2 bases removed from V and 6 bases from J, the gap between germline ends came to 16 bases. CDR1 is SGHAT, CDR2 FQNNGV, per germline. Together with reference TRBV11-2 and TRBJ2-2, the CDR3 gives the full variable domain: EAGVAQSPRYKIIEKRQSVAFWCNPISGHATLYWYQQILGQGPKLLIQFQNNGVVDDSQLPKDRFSAERLKGVDSTLKIQPAKLEDSAVYLCASSLSRGQRSGELFFGEGSRLTVL.

This chain joins TRBV18 and TRBJ1-5, with a tentative D call TRBD1 (6 bases). V shed 4 bases and J shed 6 bases, with 10 bases lying between them. CDR3 length: 13 amino acids. Germline V lookup: CDR1 KGHSH, CDR2 LQKENI. The CDR3 coding sequence is TGTGCCAGCTCACTACACAGGGTTCAGCCCCAGCATTTT. Translating gives CASSLHRVQPQHF.

A few counts support this clonotype. The genes are TRBV12-5 and TRBJ2-3; D is unresolved. The CDR3 has 13 amino acids. The germline V and J ends were trimmed by 0 bases and 6 bases, with 7 bases remaining between them. Germline V gene sequence: CDR1 LGHNT, CDR2 FRNRAP. CDR3 sequence reads: CASGLVASDTQYF. CDR3 bases: TGTGCTAGTGGTTTGGTGGCTTCGGATACGCAGTATTTT.

This clonotype was observed a handful of times. This sequence joins TRBV7-8 and TRBJ1-1; a possible D gene is TRBD1 (5 bases). The CDR3 spans 14 residues. Per the germline V gene, CDR1 is SGHVS and CDR2 is FQNEAQ. V lost 1 base to trimming and J lost 7 bases, with 13 bases between them. CDR3 in DNA: TGTGCCAGCAGCTTAGGTTGGAGGGGCATTGAAGCTTTCTTT. It specifies CASSLGWRGIEAFF.

With regard to this clonotype: A much larger clone sits a single nucleotide away, making a read error possible. The chain carries TRBV27 and TRBJ2-1, with D perhaps assigned TRBD1 or TRBD2 (6 bases each). This CDR3 contains 14 residues. Deletions cut 8 bases from V and 11 bases from J, with 22 bases between. The germline CDR1 and CDR2 sequences are MNHEY and SMNVEV (reference sequence). The chain's CDR3 is CASGSILGGDKQFF. CDR3 sequence (DNA): TGTGCCAGCGGATCCATACTGGGGGGCGATAAGCAGTTCTTC.

The table lists this clonotype with many counts. V gene TRBV2 combines with J gene TRBJ1-1; a weak D match, TRBD1 (6 bases). V lost 3 bases to trimming and J lost 6 bases, with 14 bases between them. The CDR3 consists of 14 residues. From germline, CDR1 is SNHLY and CDR2 FYNNEI. The CDR3 loop is CASSESVGGAEAFF. Here the CDR3 DNA reads TGTGCCAGCAGTGAGAGTGTCGGGGGCGCTGAAGCTTTCTTT.

This clonotype came up a few times. The chain is built from TRBV3-1 and TRBJ2-3, with 7 positions matching TRBD1. The germline gives CDR1 LGHDT, CDR2 YNNKEL (reference sequence). The CDR3 spans 16 residues. After removal of 0 bases from V and 5 bases from J, the junction contained 8 bases not matched to a gene. The CDR3 region is CASSQDRGYAIDTQYF. The CDR3 bases are TGTGCCAGCAGCCAAGACAGGGGGTATGCTATAGATACGCAGTATTTT.

Comment on this clonotype: The conserved phenylalanine or tryptophan is not found at the CDR3 terminus, so this likely reflects a read error. This chain uses TRBV5-1 with TRBJ2-2, with unresolved D. Germline lookup yields CDR1 SGHRS and CDR2 YFSETQ. The germline V and J ends were trimmed by 0 bases and 1 base, with 7 bases remaining between them. The CDR3 runs 15 residues. The CDR3 here is CASSLVERNTGELFS. The CDR3 bases are TGCGCCAGCAGCTTGGTGGAGCGGAACACCGGGGAGCTGTTTTCT.

V is TRBV12-3 or TRBV12-4 and J is TRBJ2-3, with D unclear. The CDR3 runs 14 residues. With 5 bases removed from V and 3 bases from J, the gap between germline ends came to 12 bases. The CDR3 region has the DNA TGTGCCAGCAGTGGCAGAGGCTTAACAGATACGCAGTATTTT. Its translation is CASSGRGLTDTQYF.

The J gene is TRBJ1-2, the V gene TRBV6-1, with a weak D call TRBD1 (5 bases). V was pared by 8 bases and J by 3 bases, with 16 bases between. Germline CDR1 and CDR2: MNHNS and SASEGT. The CDR3 sequence is 14 residues long. CDR3 in amino acids: CASDRGLLYYGYTF. CDR3 nucleotide sequence: TGTGCCAGCGATAGGGGCCTGCTGTACTATGGCTACACCTTC.